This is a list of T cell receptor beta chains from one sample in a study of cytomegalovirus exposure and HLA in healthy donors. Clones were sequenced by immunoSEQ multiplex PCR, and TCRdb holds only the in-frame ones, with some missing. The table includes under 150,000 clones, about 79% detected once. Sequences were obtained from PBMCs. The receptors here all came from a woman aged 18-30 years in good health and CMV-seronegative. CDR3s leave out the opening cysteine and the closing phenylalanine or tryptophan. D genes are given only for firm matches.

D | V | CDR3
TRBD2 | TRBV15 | ATSREGTSGRAFYNEQF
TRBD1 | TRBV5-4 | ASSFDRGNYGYT
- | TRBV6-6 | ASSYTSQTQY
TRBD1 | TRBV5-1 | ASSLMTGSNTEAF
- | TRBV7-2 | ASSLDAANYGYT
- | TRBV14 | ASSQGQGSTEAF
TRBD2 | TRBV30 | AWETSADTQY
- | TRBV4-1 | ASSLPGAGYT
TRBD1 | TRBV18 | ASSPTGVNTGELF
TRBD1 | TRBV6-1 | ASSEVDRVGGYT
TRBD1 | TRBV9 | ASSPRNRDRTEGELF
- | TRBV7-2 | ASSLGPGWLEAF
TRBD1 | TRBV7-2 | ASSLRTGGGELF
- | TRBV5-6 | ASSSGSHLNYGYT
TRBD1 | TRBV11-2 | ASSPDRGRVYT
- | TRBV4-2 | ASSRSQSQETQY
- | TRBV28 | ATLFGRGTEAF
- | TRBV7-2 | ASSLALGEQY
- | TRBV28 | ASSPGGDRAAYEQY
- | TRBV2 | ASSIPGGRRGNTEAF
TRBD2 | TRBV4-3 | ASSQDPGGNFNEQF
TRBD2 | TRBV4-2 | ASSQPTSGAYNEQF
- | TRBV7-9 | ASSRTGHGTQY
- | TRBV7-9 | ASSSGVHGYT
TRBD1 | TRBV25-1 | ASNQNRGQGRYGYT